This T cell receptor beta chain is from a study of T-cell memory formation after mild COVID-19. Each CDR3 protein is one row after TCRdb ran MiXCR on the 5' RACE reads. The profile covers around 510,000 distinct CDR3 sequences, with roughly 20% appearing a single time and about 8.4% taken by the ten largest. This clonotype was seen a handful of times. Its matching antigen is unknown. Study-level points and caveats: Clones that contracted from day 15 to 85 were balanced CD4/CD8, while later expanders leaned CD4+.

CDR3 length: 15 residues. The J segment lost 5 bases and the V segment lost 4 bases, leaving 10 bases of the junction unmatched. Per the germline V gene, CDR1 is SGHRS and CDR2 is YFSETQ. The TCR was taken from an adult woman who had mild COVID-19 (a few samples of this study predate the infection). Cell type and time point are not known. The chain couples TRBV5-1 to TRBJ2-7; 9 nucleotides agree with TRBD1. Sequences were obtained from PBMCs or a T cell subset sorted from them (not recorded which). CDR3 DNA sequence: TGCGCCAGCAGCATGAAACAGGGGGCCGATAACGAGCAGTACTTC. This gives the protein CASSMKQGADNEQYF.